The 21 T cell receptor beta chains listed next were all sequenced from one sample in a study of shared clonotypes between healthy human individuals. Here immunoSEQ multiplex PCR was the method, and the copy in TCRdb shows in-frame clones only, minus some. The sample has about 610,000 clones; about 96% are singletons. Sequenced input: naive CD4+ T cells sorted from blood. Subset noted: CD45RA+ positively selected. Receptors were obtained from a woman under 40 in good health.

The rearrangement joins TRBV4-1 to TRBJ1-5; 8 bases are shared with TRBD1. There are 16 residues in the CDR3. The germline V gene encodes CDR1 MGHRA and CDR2 YSYEKL. The V segment lost 0 bases and the J segment 5 bases; nucleotides outside the gene matches: 6. CDR3 in DNA: TGCGCCAGCAGCCAAGATACAGACAGGGGTTATCAGCCCCAGCATTTT. Translation: CASSQDTDRGYQPQHF.

The gene calls are TRBV4-1 and TRBJ2-1; D unclear. CDR3 length: 13 residues. With 4 bases removed from V and 4 bases from J, the gap between germline ends came to 8 bases. CDR1 MGHRA and CDR2 YSYEKL come from the germline V gene. The CDR3 DNA is TGCGCCAGCAGCCGACGTATATACAATGAGCAGTTCTTC. Residues: CASSRRIYNEQFF.

The CDR3 nucleotides are TGCGCCAGCAGCTTGCAACAGAGCTCCTACAATGAGCAGTTCTTC. Protein product: CASSLQQSSYNEQFF. J is TRBJ2-1 and V is TRBV5-1, with D hard to call. Trimming stripped 1 base from V and 0 bases from J, with 8 bases between. CDR1 is SGHRS and CDR2 is YFSETQ in the germline V gene. There are 15 residues in the CDR3.

The V and J genes are TRBV9 and TRBJ2-7; a weak D match, TRBD1 (7 bases). The CDR3 totals 14 residues. CDR1 is SGDLS and CDR2 is YYNGEE in the germline V gene. V was pared by 4 bases and J by 5 bases, with 16 bases between. The CDR3 sequence is CASSPTRGRNEQYF. The CDR3 DNA reads TGTGCCAGCAGCCCGACTAGGGGGCGCAACGAGCAGTACTTC.

The chain uses TRBV28 and TRBJ1-2; no reliable D call. CDR1 and CDR2 (germline): MDHEN, SYDVKM. The CDR3 loop spans 14 amino acids. The V and J ends lost 5 bases and 2 bases respectively, with 12 bases between them. The CDR3 nucleotides are TGTGCCAGCAGTACGCGACCGGGGAACTATGGCTACACCTTC. Encoded protein: CASSTRPGNYGYTF.

This chain links TRBV6-5 with TRBJ1-5, with unresolved D. CDR1 is MNHEY, CDR2 SVGAGI, per germline. This CDR3 is built from 13 residues. The V end was cut by 2 bases, the J end by 8 bases, with 10 bases between. CDR3 residues: CASSYSSIEPQHF. The CDR3 coding sequence is TGTGCCAGCAGTTACAGTTCCATCGAGCCCCAGCATTTT.

The chain is built from TRBV2 and TRBJ1-1, with TRBD1 as a possible D gene (5 bases). CDR1 and CDR2 (germline): SNHLY, FYNNEI. V was cut by 3 bases and J by 6 bases, with 17 bases left in between. The CDR3 length is 15 residues. CDR3 amino acids: CASSEGGSFPPEAFF. In nucleotides, the CDR3 is TGTGCCAGCAGTGAGGGGGGAAGCTTTCCCCCTGAAGCTTTCTTT.

This clone was observed a single time. V is TRBV28 and J is TRBJ2-3, with D uncertain. The CDR3 loop spans 12 amino acids. The germline CDR1 and CDR2 sequences are MDHEN and SYDVKM. Trimming pared 8 bases from V and 0 bases from J, leaving 6 bases between. The CDR3 reads CASAQSTDTQYF. The DNA for the CDR3 is TGTGCCAGCGCCCAGAGCACAGATACGCAGTATTTT. Supplemented by reference TRBV28 and TRBJ2-3, the full variable domain reads DVKVTQSSRYLVKRTGEKVFLECVQDMDHENMFWYRQDPGLGLRLIYFSYDVKMKEKGDIPEGYSVSREKKERFSLILESASTNQTSMYLCASAQSTDTQYFGPGTRLTVL.

This chain connects TRBV28 to TRBJ1-1; 7 bases match TRBD1. This CDR3 has 14 amino acids. V shed 5 bases and J 6 bases; nucleotides not matched to a gene: 9. Germline lookup yields CDR1 MDHEN and CDR2 SYDVKM. The DNA for the CDR3 is TGTGCCAGCAGTACCCAGGGGGGGTCTTCTGAAGCTTTCTTT. Translated, it gives CASSTQGGSSEAFF.

The chain uses TRBV4-2 and TRBJ2-3; D call uncertain. The CDR3 has 14 residues. Germline V gives CDR1 LGHNA, CDR2 YNFKEQ. Trimming left V 2 bases short and J 5 bases short, with 11 bases between. This CDR3 reads CASSQTFTRDTQYF. CDR3 DNA: TGTGCCAGCAGCCAAACCTTCACGCGAGATACGCAGTATTTT.

The rearrangement links TRBV28 to TRBJ1-1, with a weak D call TRBD1 (5 bases). Germline V gene lookup returns CDR1 MDHEN and CDR2 SYDVKM. Trimming stripped 7 bases from V and 5 bases from J, with 14 bases between. The CDR3 has 13 amino acids. CDR3: CASTQGGGTEAFF. CDR3 DNA: TGTGCCAGCACTCAGGGTGGGGGGACTGAAGCTTTCTTT.

This clone showed up just once. The chain is built from TRBV18 and TRBJ2-7; D unresolved. The V end was cut by 3 bases, the J end by 2 bases, with 11 bases between. Germline CDR1 and CDR2: KGHSH and LQKENI. The CDR3 spans 14 residues. CDR3 residues: CASSPTSTAYEQYF. The CDR3 DNA follows: TGTGCCAGCTCACCGACCTCAACCGCCTACGAGCAGTACTTC.

About this clone: The same CDR3 arises from other DNA sequences in this sample as well. The genes are TRBV11-2 and TRBJ2-7, with D perhaps matching TRBD1 (5 bases). V lost 0 bases, J lost 2 bases, and 5 bases lay in between. Germline CDR1 reads SGHAT; CDR2 reads FQNNGV. This CDR3 has 13 residues. Here the CDR3 reads CASSLDRAYEQYF. Here the CDR3 DNA reads TGTGCCAGCAGCTTAGACAGGGCCTACGAGCAGTACTTC.

The V and J genes are TRBV5-6 and TRBJ1-1; D is possibly TRBD1 (6 bases). The V end lost 1 base, the J end lost 7 bases, and 8 bases lay between the germline ends. Germline lookup yields CDR1 SGHDT and CDR2 YYEEEE. The CDR3 is 12 amino acids. CDR3 amino acids: CASSLRGSEAFF. CDR3 in DNA: TGTGCCAGCAGCTTGAGGGGGAGTGAAGCTTTCTTT.

This chain links TRBV28 with TRBJ2-1; D gene ambiguous. This CDR3 spans 14 amino acids. Germline values: CDR1 MDHEN, CDR2 SYDVKM. V lost 5 bases and J 4 bases, leaving 12 bases between the germline ends. The CDR3 nucleotides are TGTGCCAGCAGTGGCGCGGTCCTATACAATGAGCAGTTCTTC. Translation: CASSGAVLYNEQFF.

The chain is built from TRBV6-6 and TRBJ1-5, with 8 bases identical to TRBD1. Germline lookup yields CDR1 MNHNY and CDR2 SVGAGI (reference sequence). Germline trimming cut 4 bases from V and 4 bases from J; bases unmatched to any gene: 6. This CDR3 is 15 amino acids long. CDR3 coding DNA: TGTGCCAGCAGTTCGCAAGGACAGGGTAATCAGCCCCAGCATTTT. Translation: CASSSQGQGNQPQHF.

The chain is built from TRBV7-9 and TRBJ2-5; D uncertain. Trimming took off 6 bases at V and 5 bases at J, with 16 bases between the two ends. This CDR3 region has 14 residues. Germline CDR1 SEHNR, CDR2 FQNEAQ (reference sequence). The DNA for the CDR3 is TGTGCCAGCAGACCGGCTTGGCTCCGGGAGACCCAGTACTTC. Translated, it gives CASRPAWLRETQYF.

The rearrangement links TRBV6-5 to TRBJ2-7, with 11 nucleotides matching TRBD2. The trim removed 7 bases at V and 2 bases at J, leaving 4 bases unmatched. This CDR3 comprises 14 residues. Germline CDR1 and CDR2: MNHEY and SVGAGI. CDR3 sequence (DNA): TGTGCCAGCATCCTGACTAGCGGGACCTACGAGCAGTACTTC. It encodes CASILTSGTYEQYF.

The chain joins TRBV4-1 to TRBJ2-1, with D tentatively TRBD2 (6 bases). Germline V gives CDR1 MGHRA, CDR2 YSYEKL. The CDR3 contains 15 residues. V was pared by 0 bases and J by 7 bases, with 13 bases between. CDR3 protein: CASSQDGLARNEQFF. CDR3 bases: TGCGCCAGCAGCCAAGACGGCCTAGCGAGGAATGAGCAGTTCTTC.

The gene calls are TRBV28 and TRBJ1-6; no reliable D call. The V gene's germline CDR1 is MDHEN and CDR2 SYDVKM. This CDR3 region has 13 residues. Trimming removed 8 bases at V and 0 bases at J, with 5 bases between. The CDR3 region is CASGSSYNSPLHF. The CDR3 coding sequence is TGTGCCAGCGGGAGCTCCTATAATTCACCCCTCCACTTT.

About this clone itself: Relative to the germline gene, one junction end is altered; a read error may explain this. The chain has TRBV28 and TRBJ2-7, with 7 positions matching TRBD1. Per the germline V gene, CDR1 is MDHEN and CDR2 is SYDVKM. The CDR3 length is 11 residues. The DNA for the CDR3 is TGTGCCAGCAGTTTAGACAGGGAGTTCCACTTC. Amino acids: CASSLDREFHF.